Each of the 27 T cell receptor beta chains below was sequenced from the same sample in a study of T cells in Graves' hyperthyroidism and ophthalmopathy. The investigators amplified TCR beta CDR3 regions from RNA transcripts. A first-round RT-PCR of the TCR CDR3 used the HTBI primer set. TCRdb redid the calling of the multiplex PCR reads with MiXCR, one entry per CDR3 protein. The sample consists of fewer than 450,000 distinct CDR3 sequences, about 18% of them appearing once. Sequenced sample: blood. Receptor source: a woman aged 25-40 years with Graves' hyperthyroidism that later progressed to Graves' ophthalmopathy.

The chain is built from TRBV20-1 and TRBJ2-3, with TRBD2 matching 8 bases. The germline gives CDR1 DFQATT, CDR2 SNEGSKA (reference sequence). V gave up 7 bases and J gave up 0 bases; unmatched junction bases: 18. CDR3 length: 18 amino acids. The DNA of the CDR3 is TGCAGTGTTCCTGGGTCGGGGCGGGGGGCTTATAGCACAGATACGCAGTATTTT. Translation: CSVPGSGRGAYSTDTQYF.

This clonotype came up many times. The chain links TRBV27 to TRBJ1-2; 8 nucleotides match TRBD1. CDR1 and CDR2 (germline): MNHEY, SMNVEV (reference sequence). This CDR3 comprises 14 residues. Trimming cost V 6 bases and J 7 bases; bases outside gene matches: 10. This CDR3 reads CASRIDRGSGGYTF. For the CDR3, the DNA is TGTGCCAGCAGAATTGACAGGGGTTCCGGTGGCTACACCTTC.

Regarding this clonotype: A read error may be the cause here, since a much bigger clone is one base away. V gene TRBV5-6 combines with J gene TRBJ2-1, with TRBD2 identical over 12 bases. The CDR3 extends over 17 amino acids. Germline CDR1 and CDR2: SGHDT and YYEEEE. In nucleotides, the CDR3 is TGTGCCAACAGCTTGGCGACTAGCGGGAGTTTGCACAATGAGCAGTTCTTC. Its protein is CANSLATSGSLHNEQFF.

This clonotype was observed at least ten times. The CDR3 bases are TGTGCCAGCAGCCGAGAGGGCACTGAAGCTTTCTTT. Protein: CASSREGTEAFF. The V and J genes are TRBV7-9 and TRBJ1-1; D ambiguous. Deletions cut 5 bases from V and 4 bases from J, with 8 bases between. The CDR3 is made up of 12 amino acids. Germline CDR1 and CDR2: SEHNR and FQNEAQ (reference sequence). The variable domain in full, completed from reference TRBV7-9 and TRBJ1-1, reads DTGVSQNPRHKITKRGQNVTFRCDPISEHNRLYWYRQTLGQGPEFLTYFQNEAQLEKSRLLSDRFSAERPKGSFSTLEIQRTEQGDSAMYLCASSREGTEAFFGQGTRLTVV.

The V and J genes are TRBV28 and TRBJ1-3, with 12 nucleotides matching TRBD1. The trim removed 3 bases at V and 3 bases at J, leaving 9 bases unmatched. CDR3 length: 18 amino acids. The germline V gene has CDR1 MDHEN and CDR2 SYDVKM. The CDR3 is CASSFGTGGERVGNTIYF. CDR3 coding DNA: TGTGCCAGCAGTTTCGGGACAGGGGGCGAAAGGGTTGGAAACACCATATATTTT.

This clonotype occurred once. V and J are TRBV11-2 and TRBJ1-2; 10 bases align to TRBD1. Germline V gene sequence: CDR1 SGHAT, CDR2 FQNNGV. V lost 4 bases, J lost 4 bases, and 15 bases stayed unmatched. CDR3 length: 18 amino acids. The CDR3 region is CASSYHPGQGMSRYGYTF. The CDR3 DNA follows: TGTGCCAGCAGCTACCACCCGGGACAGGGGATGTCCCGCTATGGCTACACCTTC.

This clonotype has at least ten counts. V is TRBV11-1 and J is TRBJ2-4; TRBD2 is a possible D gene (6 bases). Trimming left V 6 bases short and J 0 bases short, with 15 bases between. The CDR3 is 16 residues long. CDR1 SGHAT and CDR2 FQDESV come from the germline V gene (reference sequence). The CDR3 sequence: CASSFGLILAKNIQYF. CDR3 nucleotide sequence: TGTGCCAGCAGTTTTGGACTAATACTAGCCAAAAACATTCAGTACTTC. The full variable domain, rest sourced from reference TRBV11-1 and TRBJ2-4, is EAEVAQSPRYKITEKSQAVAFWCDPISGHATLYWYRQILGQGPELLVQFQDESVVDDSQLPKDRFSAERLKGVDSTLKIQPAELGDSAMYLCASSFGLILAKNIQYFGAGTRLSVL.

Of note for this clonotype: A clone one base away is much larger, so this may be a read error. The rearrangement uses TRBV12-3 or TRBV12-4 and TRBJ2-7, with 7 bases matching TRBD1. The CDR3 contains 13 residues. In DNA form, the CDR3 reads TGTGCCGGCAGTACAGGGGTGTCCTACGAGCAGTACTTC. Its translation: CAGSTGVSYEQYF.

V is TRBV5-1 and J is TRBJ2-3, with TRBD1 matching over 8 bases. The ends lost 1 base at V and 1 base at J; junction bases unmatched: 23. The CDR3 is 22 amino acids. Germline assignment: CDR1 SGHRS and CDR2 YFSETQ. CDR3 sequence: CASSLPSRTGTGGIHRTDTQYF. The CDR3 bases are TGCGCCAGCAGCTTGCCCTCCAGAACCGGGACAGGTGGGATTCACCGCACAGATACGCAGTATTTT.

This clonotype was recorded many times. The genes are TRBV2 and TRBJ2-1; D possibly uses TRBD1 or TRBD2 (5 bases each). The germline CDR1 and CDR2 sequences are SNHLY and FYNNEI. CDR3 length equals 14 residues. With 7 bases removed from V and 3 bases from J, the gap between germline ends came to 13 bases. The CDR3 nucleotides are TGTGCCAGCACCGGGACGGACGTCTACAATGAGCAGTTCTTC. Translating gives CASTGTDVYNEQFF.

The V gene is TRBV7-9, the J gene TRBJ1-2; no definite D call. Germline assignment: CDR1 SEHNR and CDR2 FQNEAQ (reference sequence). Trimming shortened V by 5 bases and J by 1 base, and 26 bases separated the two germline ends. This CDR3 region has 19 residues. CDR3 amino acids: CASSPPEWTDFIRNYGYTF. The CDR3, as DNA: TGTGCCAGCAGCCCGCCGGAATGGACGGATTTCATTCGTAACTATGGCTACACCTTC.

The V call is TRBV5-4, the J call TRBJ2-7; a weak D match, TRBD2 (6 bases). This CDR3 is 16 amino acids long. V lost 4 bases and J 2 bases, leaving 19 bases between the germline ends. Germline-derived CDR1 and CDR2 are SGHNT and YYREEE (reference sequence). CDR3 amino acids: CASSTYGTSSAYEQYF. The CDR3 bases are TGTGCCAGCAGCACCTACGGGACTTCTTCCGCCTACGAGCAGTACTTC. The variable domain in full, with the rest retrieved from reference TRBV5-4 and TRBJ2-7, is ETGVTQSPTHLIKTRGQQVTLRCSSQSGHNTVSWYQQALGQGPQFIFQYYREEENGRGNFPPRFSGLQFPNYSSELNVNALELDDSALYLCASSTYGTSSAYEQYFGPGTRLTVT.

In the case of this clonotype: One base away lies a much larger clone, so this may be a sequencing read error. V and J are TRBV2 and TRBJ2-7; 9 bases line up with TRBD1. Trimming at V came to 5 bases and at J to 4 bases, leaving 6 bases not matched to a gene. This CDR3 is built from 14 residues. Germline-derived CDR1 and CDR2 are SNHLY and FYNNEI. The CDR3 spells CASSKDRGGYEQYF. The CDR3 nucleotides are TGTGCCAGCAGTAAAGACAGGGGGGGATACGAGCAGTACTTC.

The table lists this clonotype with many counts. The chain has TRBV5-6 and TRBJ1-1; no firm D call. The CDR3 totals 11 residues. In germline, CDR1 is SGHDT, CDR2 YYEEEE. V gave up 1 base and J gave up 8 bases, with 6 bases separating them. CDR3 sequence reads: CASSLLGEAFF. The CDR3 nucleotides are TGTGCCAGCAGCTTGCTAGGCGAAGCTTTCTTT.

Ten or more counts support this clonotype. This sequence joins TRBV24-1 and TRBJ2-1; either TRBD1 or TRBD2 may supply D (5 bases each). The CDR3 consists of 14 residues. V was shortened by 6 bases and J by 5 bases, with 13 bases between the two germline ends. Per the germline V gene, CDR1 is KGHDR and CDR2 is SFDVKD. The CDR3 protein is CATSKGRVNNEQFF. In DNA, the CDR3 is TGTGCCACCAGTAAGGGACGGGTTAACAATGAGCAGTTCTTC.

The chain is built from TRBV7-2 and TRBJ2-1; 15 bases line up with TRBD2. Trimming at V came to 5 bases and at J to 6 bases, leaving 2 bases not matched to a gene. The CDR3 contains 15 residues. CDR1 is SGHTA, CDR2 FQGNSA, per germline. The CDR3 here is CASSMGLAGGNEQFF. The CDR3 coding sequence is TGTGCCAGCAGCATGGGACTAGCGGGAGGCAATGAGCAGTTCTTC.

This clonotype was recorded a few times. The chain recombines TRBV5-4 with TRBJ2-2; 13 nucleotides align to TRBD2. Germline values: CDR1 SGHNT, CDR2 YYREEE (reference sequence). This CDR3 comprises 17 residues. V shed 0 bases and J 7 bases; nucleotides not matched to a gene: 6. The CDR3 region is CASSLGGTSGMDGELFF. DNA of the CDR3: TGTGCCAGCAGCTTGGGTGGGACTAGCGGGATGGACGGGGAGCTGTTTTTT. Supplemented by reference TRBV5-4 and TRBJ2-2, the full variable domain reads ETGVTQSPTHLIKTRGQQVTLRCSSQSGHNTVSWYQQALGQGPQFIFQYYREEENGRGNFPPRFSGLQFPNYSSELNVNALELDDSALYLCASSLGGTSGMDGELFFGEGSRLTVL.

This clonotype was recorded many times. The junction departs from the called germline gene at one end, perhaps through a read error. The J gene is TRBJ1-2, the V gene TRBV28; 10 nucleotides match TRBD1. Germline values: CDR1 MDHEN, CDR2 SYDVKM. The CDR3 loop spans 13 amino acids. CDR3 coding DNA: TGTGCCAGCAGCTCCCCCGGGACAGGGGTCCCGGCCTTC. Protein sequence: CASSSPGTGVPAF.

Ten or more counts support this clonotype. The chain uses TRBV20-1 and TRBJ2-3, with D uncertain. V lost 6 bases and J lost 2, with 18 bases in between. Germline V CDR1 and CDR2: DFQATT, SNEGSKA (reference sequence). This CDR3 spans 15 amino acids. CDR3 coding DNA: TGCAGTGCAACAGCTAGATTTCCGTCCACAGATACGCAGTATTTT. Its protein is CSATARFPSTDTQYF.

As concerns this clonotype: Possible read error: a much larger clone is one base away. The rearrangement links TRBV12-3 or TRBV12-4 to TRBJ1-1; a weak D match, TRBD1 (5 bases). There are 14 residues in the CDR3. CDR3 coding DNA: TGTGCCGGCAGTTTCGGGGGAGTGAACACTGAAGCTTTCTTT. It translates to CAGSFGGVNTEAFF.

There are many counts of this clonotype. The CDR3 loop reads CASSKAAGVPNNEQFF. The CDR3 nucleotides read TGTGCCAGCAGCAAGGCAGCGGGAGTACCTAACAATGAGCAGTTCTTC. The V gene is TRBV7-9, the J gene TRBJ2-1, with TRBD2 matching over 8 bases. This CDR3 is built from 16 residues. Germline CDR1 reads SEHNR; CDR2 reads FQNEAQ (reference sequence). V lost 5 bases, J lost 5 bases, and 11 bases stayed unmatched.

This clonotype was counted only a few times. The rearrangement joins TRBV29-1 to TRBJ1-1; tentative D call: TRBD1 (6 bases). The V and J ends lost 0 bases and 1 base respectively, with 15 bases between them. Germline assignment: CDR1 SQVTM and CDR2 ANQGSEA. The CDR3 covers 16 residues. This chain's CDR3 is CSVEETPDRQNTEAFF. CDR3 nucleotide sequence: TGCAGCGTTGAAGAGACTCCCGACAGGCAGAACACTGAAGCTTTCTTT.

The chain uses TRBV7-9 and TRBJ2-5; 7 bases fit TRBD1. This CDR3 is 14 amino acids long. CDR1 is SEHNR and CDR2 is FQNEAQ in the germline V gene (reference sequence). V lost 5 bases to trimming and J lost 5 bases; unmatched junction nucleotides: 8. CDR3 residues: CASSADRERETQYF. In DNA, the CDR3 is TGTGCCAGCAGCGCCGACAGGGAGCGGGAGACCCAGTACTTC.

This clonotype was seen a few times. The chain employs TRBV5-1 and TRBJ2-3, with D maybe TRBD2 (5 bases). The length of the CDR3 is 15 residues. CDR1 and CDR2 from the germline V gene are SGHRS and YFSETQ. With 2 bases removed from V and 2 bases from J, the gap between germline ends came to 12 bases. The CDR3 spells CASSFAGIFTDTQYF. In DNA form, the CDR3 reads TGCGCCAGCAGCTTTGCGGGTATCTTCACAGATACGCAGTATTTT.

This clonotype has ten or more counts. The rearrangement joins TRBV12-3 or TRBV12-4 to TRBJ2-7, with TRBD2 matching over 8 bases. The CDR3 consists of 14 residues. Losses at the gene ends were 5 bases for V and 5 bases for J; bases not matched to a gene: 8. This CDR3 is CASSPQRELDEQYF. In DNA form, the CDR3 reads TGTGCCAGCAGTCCCCAGCGGGAGCTGGACGAGCAGTACTTC.

In this sample, this clonotype turned up a few times. The rearrangement links TRBV4-2 to TRBJ2-2; 10 bases are a match to TRBD2. CDR1 and CDR2 from the germline V gene are LGHNA and YNFKEQ. Losses at the gene ends were 5 bases for V and 2 bases for J; bases not matched to a gene: 5. The CDR3 is made up of 16 amino acids. The CDR3 sequence: CASSSRTSGNTGELFF. CDR3 in DNA: TGTGCCAGCAGCTCCCGGACTAGCGGAAACACCGGGGAGCTGTTTTTT.

This clonotype was recorded at least ten times. V and J are TRBV6-1 and TRBJ2-7, with D possibly TRBD1 on 5 matching bases. Trimming removed 4 bases at V and 2 bases at J, with 15 bases between. Germline lookup yields CDR1 MNHNS and CDR2 SASEGT. This CDR3 has 15 amino acids. CDR3 nucleotide sequence: TGTGCCAGCAGTGTACTGGTTAGGGGCGCCTACGAGCAGTACTTC. This translates into CASSVLVRGAYEQYF.